Listed below are T cell receptor beta chains from one sample, sequenced in a study of blood T cell repertoires in COVID-19. TCRdb's table, derived via immunoSEQ multiplex PCR, lists solely in-frame clones and lacks some. The sample shows 250,000 to 400,000 clones, roughly 91% of them seen only once. Sample: peripheral blood. All receptors come from a man between 45 and 60 years old with active or convalescent COVID-19. Each CDR3 is given with its conserved first and last residue. A D gene is named only where the DNA matches it firmly. Clone size is given for some rows only: seen once, a few or many times, or a class if the clone is expanded.

cdr3_aa: CASSQGQGHEQFF; cdr3_nt: TGCGCCAGCAGCCAGGGACAGGGCCATGAGCAGTTCTTC; clone_size: NA; v_call: TRBV4-3; j_call: TRBJ2-1; d_call: TRBD1
cdr3_aa: CASGLGRGISTDTQYF; cdr3_nt: TGTGCTAGTGGTTTGGGCAGGGGGATCTCGACAGATACGCAGTATTTT; clone_size: NA; v_call: TRBV12-5; j_call: TRBJ2-3; d_call: TRBD1
cdr3_aa: CASSQDGQGADNEQFF; cdr3_nt: TGTGCCAGCAGCCAAGATGGACAGGGGGCGGACAATGAGCAGTTCTTC; clone_size: NA; v_call: TRBV4-2; j_call: TRBJ2-1; d_call: TRBD1
cdr3_aa: CASNSWRTDTQYF; cdr3_nt: TGTGCCAGCAACAGTTGGAGGACAGATACGCAGTATTTT; clone_size: NA; v_call: TRBV5-5; j_call: TRBJ2-3; d_call: NA
cdr3_aa: CASSSHRGSNQPQHF; cdr3_nt: TGTGCCAGCAGTTCTCACAGGGGTAGCAATCAGCCCCAGCATTTT; clone_size: NA; v_call: TRBV6-4; j_call: TRBJ1-5; d_call: TRBD1
cdr3_aa: CASSYGGGSSPLHF; cdr3_nt: TGTGCCAGTAGTTATGGCGGGGGCAGTTCACCCCTCCACTTT; clone_size: NA; v_call: TRBV19; j_call: TRBJ1-6; d_call: NA
cdr3_aa: CASTTTGSWGYTF; cdr3_nt: TGTGCCAGTACGACCACAGGGTCCTGGGGCTACACCTTC; clone_size: NA; v_call: TRBV19; j_call: TRBJ1-2; d_call: NA
cdr3_aa: CASSTQGAGGANVLTF; cdr3_nt: TGTGCCAGTAGTACCCAGGGGGCGGGCGGGGCCAACGTCCTGACTTTC; clone_size: NA; v_call: TRBV19; j_call: TRBJ2-6; d_call: TRBD1
cdr3_aa: CASSYSPSGPTDTQYF; cdr3_nt: TGTGCCAGCAGTTACTCTCCTAGCGGGCCCACAGATACGCAGTATTTT; clone_size: NA; v_call: TRBV6-6; j_call: TRBJ2-3; d_call: TRBD2
cdr3_aa: CASTRGTGEAFF; cdr3_nt: TGTGCCAGCACCCGAGGGACAGGGGAAGCTTTCTTT; clone_size: NA; v_call: TRBV5-6; j_call: TRBJ1-1; d_call: TRBD1
cdr3_aa: CASSPDGTRGEQYF; cdr3_nt: TGTGCCAGCTCACCCGACGGGACTAGAGGCGAGCAGTACTTC; clone_size: NA; v_call: TRBV18; j_call: TRBJ2-7; d_call: TRBD2
cdr3_aa: CASSPRRGNEQFF; cdr3_nt: TGTGCCAGCTCACCACGCAGGGGGAATGAGCAGTTCTTC; clone_size: NA; v_call: TRBV18; j_call: TRBJ2-1; d_call: TRBD1
cdr3_aa: CASSSPGGQGETQYF; cdr3_nt: TGTGCCAGCAGTTCGCCGGGGGGGCAGGGAGAGACCCAGTACTTC; clone_size: once; v_call: TRBV28; j_call: TRBJ2-5; d_call: TRBD2
cdr3_aa: CASSYSRRDSRDAGELFF; cdr3_nt: TGTGCCAGCAGTTACAGCCGCCGGGACAGTAGGGACGCCGGGGAGCTGTTTTTT; clone_size: NA; v_call: TRBV7-3; j_call: TRBJ2-2; d_call: TRBD1
cdr3_aa: CAISAGTGDEKLFF; cdr3_nt: TGTGCCATCTCGGCGGGGACAGGGGACGAAAAACTGTTTTTT; clone_size: NA; v_call: TRBV6-5; j_call: TRBJ1-4; d_call: TRBD1
cdr3_aa: CASSSSTGQETQYF; cdr3_nt: TGTGCCAGCAGTAGCTCGACAGGACAAGAGACCCAGTACTTC; clone_size: NA; v_call: TRBV6-5; j_call: TRBJ2-5; d_call: NA
cdr3_aa: CASSLTGPNYGYTF; cdr3_nt: TGTGCCAGCAGCCTGACAGGGCCCAACTATGGCTACACCTTC; clone_size: once; v_call: TRBV2; j_call: TRBJ1-2; d_call: TRBD1
cdr3_aa: CASLGQGEKEGGYTF; cdr3_nt: TGTGCCAGCCTAGGACAGGGGGAGAAAGAGGGTGGCTACACCTTC; clone_size: NA; v_call: TRBV7-2; j_call: TRBJ1-2; d_call: TRBD1
cdr3_aa: CASSFRGSGELFF; cdr3_nt: TGTGCCAGCAGCTTCCGGGGATCCGGGGAGCTGTTTTTT; clone_size: NA; v_call: TRBV7-3; j_call: TRBJ2-2; d_call: NA
cdr3_aa: CASSPGDRSNQPQHF; cdr3_nt: TGTGCCAGCTCACCCGGGGACAGAAGCAATCAGCCCCAGCATTTT; clone_size: NA; v_call: TRBV18; j_call: TRBJ1-5; d_call: TRBD1
cdr3_aa: CASRRQGRTQPQHF; cdr3_nt: TGTGCCAGCAGGAGACAGGGCAGGACTCAGCCCCAGCATTTT; clone_size: NA; v_call: TRBV9; j_call: TRBJ1-5; d_call: TRBD1
cdr3_aa: CASTTSGIGAGELFF; cdr3_nt: TGTGCCAGCACCACCTCGGGGATCGGCGCCGGGGAGCTGTTTTTT; clone_size: NA; v_call: TRBV28; j_call: TRBJ2-2; d_call: NA
cdr3_aa: CASTGTSNTEAFF; cdr3_nt: TGTGCCAGCACCGGGACATCGAACACTGAAGCTTTCTTT; clone_size: NA; v_call: TRBV6-6; j_call: TRBJ1-1; d_call: NA
cdr3_aa: CASSLPSGRANTGELFF; cdr3_nt: TGTGCCAGCAGCTTGCCTAGCGGGAGGGCAAACACCGGGGAGCTGTTTTTT; clone_size: few; v_call: TRBV5-6; j_call: TRBJ2-2; d_call: TRBD2
cdr3_aa: CASSLGGAGNTIYF; cdr3_nt: TGTGCCAGCAGTTTAGGGGGGGCTGGAAACACCATATATTTT; clone_size: NA; v_call: TRBV28; j_call: TRBJ1-3; d_call: NA
cdr3_aa: CASSVAEGCYYGYTF; cdr3_nt: TGTGCCAGCAGCGTAGCTGAGGGTTGCTACTATGGCTACACCTTC; clone_size: NA; v_call: TRBV9; j_call: TRBJ1-2; d_call: NA
cdr3_aa: CASSEGLNTGELFF; cdr3_nt: TGTGCCAGCAGTGAAGGACTAAACACCGGGGAGCTGTTTTTT; clone_size: NA; v_call: TRBV25-1; j_call: TRBJ2-2; d_call: NA
cdr3_aa: CASSLTQTYEQYF; cdr3_nt: TGCGCCAGCAGCTTGACCCAGACCTACGAGCAGTACTTC; clone_size: NA; v_call: TRBV5-1; j_call: TRBJ2-7; d_call: NA
cdr3_aa: CASRDRSQPQHF; cdr3_nt: TGTGCCAGCAGAGACCGGAGTCAGCCCCAGCATTTT; clone_size: NA; v_call: TRBV2; j_call: TRBJ1-5; d_call: NA
cdr3_aa: CASSELSTLVDEQYF; cdr3_nt: TGTGCCAGCAGTGAGCTCTCGACACTCGTCGACGAGCAGTACTTC; clone_size: NA; v_call: TRBV6-1; j_call: TRBJ2-7; d_call: NA
cdr3_aa: CASSFEGGYGYTF; cdr3_nt: TGTGCCAGCAGTTTTGAAGGGGGATATGGCTACACCTTC; clone_size: NA; v_call: TRBV12-3/TRBV12-4; j_call: TRBJ1-2; d_call: NA
cdr3_aa: CASMDSNNEKLFF; cdr3_nt: TGTGCCAGCATGGACAGCAACAATGAAAAACTGTTTTTT; clone_size: NA; v_call: TRBV28; j_call: TRBJ1-4; d_call: NA
cdr3_aa: CATSDPQRGTSTDTQYF; cdr3_nt: TGTGCCACCAGTGACCCCCAGCGGGGGACTAGCACAGATACGCAGTATTTT; clone_size: once; v_call: TRBV24-1; j_call: TRBJ2-3; d_call: TRBD2
cdr3_aa: CAWSRDRGTEAFF; cdr3_nt: TGTGCCTGGAGTCGGGACAGGGGCACTGAAGCTTTCTTT; clone_size: NA; v_call: TRBV30; j_call: TRBJ1-1; d_call: TRBD1
cdr3_aa: CASSVGLAGGRDEQFF; cdr3_nt: TGTGCCAGCAGCGTAGGGCTAGCGGGAGGCCGGGATGAGCAGTTCTTC; clone_size: NA; v_call: TRBV9; j_call: TRBJ2-1; d_call: TRBD2
cdr3_aa: CASSSGTGGIEKLFF; cdr3_nt: TGTGCCAGCAGCTCCGGGACAGGAGGAATAGAAAAACTGTTTTTT; clone_size: NA; v_call: TRBV9; j_call: TRBJ1-4; d_call: TRBD1
cdr3_aa: CASSQAAGGNNSPLHF; cdr3_nt: TGTGCCAGCAGCCAAGCGGCGGGGGGAAATAATTCACCCCTCCACTTT; clone_size: NA; v_call: TRBV4-2; j_call: TRBJ1-6; d_call: NA
cdr3_aa: CASSYPGQALLKQFF; cdr3_nt: TGTGCCAGCAGCTATCCCGGACAGGCATTATTAAAGCAGTTCTTC; clone_size: few; v_call: TRBV5-8; j_call: TRBJ2-1; d_call: TRBD1
cdr3_aa: CASSYGLNTGELFF; cdr3_nt: TGTGCCAGCAGCTATGGACTGAACACCGGGGAGCTGTTTTTT; clone_size: NA; v_call: TRBV7-2; j_call: TRBJ2-2; d_call: NA
cdr3_aa: CASSPDRGHSTNEKLFF; cdr3_nt: TGTGCCAGCAGCCCCGACAGGGGGCACTCAACTAATGAAAAACTGTTTTTT; clone_size: NA; v_call: TRBV27; j_call: TRBJ1-4; d_call: TRBD1
cdr3_aa: CAWSLVPDTQYF; cdr3_nt: TGTGCCTGGAGTCTAGTCCCAGATACGCAGTATTTT; clone_size: NA; v_call: TRBV30; j_call: TRBJ2-3; d_call: NA
cdr3_aa: CASSARPDFGIYEQYF; cdr3_nt: TGTGCCAGCAGCGCCCGACCGGACTTTGGGATTTACGAGCAGTACTTC; clone_size: NA; v_call: TRBV9; j_call: TRBJ2-7; d_call: NA
cdr3_aa: CASSFGYTGELFF; cdr3_nt: TGTGCCAGCAGCTTCGGGTACACCGGGGAGCTGTTTTTT; clone_size: NA; v_call: TRBV13; j_call: TRBJ2-2; d_call: NA
cdr3_aa: CASSQTGVGQPQHF; cdr3_nt: TGTGCCAGCAGCCAGACAGGGGTAGGGCAGCCCCAGCATTTT; clone_size: NA; v_call: TRBV6-5; j_call: TRBJ1-5; d_call: TRBD1
cdr3_aa: CASSEDRAPGSDYGYTF; cdr3_nt: TGTGCCAGCAGTGAGGATAGGGCACCCGGTAGCGACTATGGCTACACCTTC; clone_size: NA; v_call: TRBV2; j_call: TRBJ1-2; d_call: NA
cdr3_aa: CASSLGAYSPLHF; cdr3_nt: TGTGCCAGCAGTTTAGGGGCGTATTCACCCCTCCACTTT; clone_size: NA; v_call: TRBV6-5; j_call: TRBJ1-6; d_call: NA
cdr3_aa: CASARGRVQPQHF; cdr3_nt: TGTGCCAGCGCCAGGGGGCGCGTTCAGCCCCAGCATTTT; clone_size: few; v_call: TRBV12-3/TRBV12-4; j_call: TRBJ1-5; d_call: TRBD1
cdr3_aa: CATSRASSEKLFF; cdr3_nt: TGTGCCACCAGCAGAGCCTCCAGTGAAAAACTGTTTTTT; clone_size: NA; v_call: TRBV15; j_call: TRBJ1-4; d_call: NA
cdr3_aa: CASGDRLAGDTQYF; cdr3_nt: TGTGCTAGTGGTGACCGACTAGCGGGAGATACGCAGTATTTT; clone_size: NA; v_call: TRBV12-5; j_call: TRBJ2-3; d_call: TRBD2
cdr3_aa: CASSDGGRVYEQYF; cdr3_nt: TGTGCCAGCAGTGATGGGGGGAGAGTATACGAGCAGTACTTC; clone_size: once; v_call: TRBV2; j_call: TRBJ2-7; d_call: NA
cdr3_aa: CASSRLAGGPNTQYF; cdr3_nt: TGTGCCAGCAGCCGCTTAGCGGGGGGGCCAAATACGCAGTATTTT; clone_size: NA; v_call: TRBV5-6; j_call: TRBJ2-3; d_call: TRBD2
cdr3_aa: CASSSGQGRFQPQHF; cdr3_nt: TGTGCCAGCAGTTCCGGACAGGGAAGGTTTCAGCCCCAGCATTTT; clone_size: NA; v_call: TRBV28; j_call: TRBJ1-5; d_call: TRBD1
cdr3_aa: CAISAGNSYEQYF; cdr3_nt: TGTGCCATCAGTGCAGGGAACTCCTACGAGCAGTACTTC; clone_size: NA; v_call: TRBV10-3; j_call: TRBJ2-7; d_call: NA
cdr3_aa: CASSKDRDRGGEQYF; cdr3_nt: TGCGCCAGCAGTAAAGACCGGGACAGGGGAGGCGAGCAGTACTTC; clone_size: NA; v_call: TRBV10-1; j_call: TRBJ2-7; d_call: TRBD1
cdr3_aa: CASSPRTGGDEKLFF; cdr3_nt: TGTGCCAGCAGTCCGCGGACAGGGGGGGATGAAAAACTGTTTTTT; clone_size: NA; v_call: TRBV28; j_call: TRBJ1-4; d_call: TRBD1
cdr3_aa: CASSSGQGSIYF; cdr3_nt: TGTGCCAGCAGCTCCGGACAGGGTAGCATATATTTT; clone_size: NA; v_call: TRBV7-9; j_call: TRBJ1-3; d_call: TRBD1
cdr3_aa: CASSLAFTLAAYEQYF; cdr3_nt: TGTGCCAGCAGCCTCGCCTTTACTTTAGCGGCCTACGAGCAGTACTTC; clone_size: NA; v_call: TRBV11-2; j_call: TRBJ2-7; d_call: NA
cdr3_aa: CASSPNTGGGGGQPQHF; cdr3_nt: TGTGCCAGCTCACCAAATACAGGGGGCGGAGGAGGTCAGCCCCAGCATTTT; clone_size: NA; v_call: TRBV18; j_call: TRBJ1-5; d_call: TRBD1
cdr3_aa: CANKAGQGLSYGYTF; cdr3_nt: TGTGCCAATAAGGCCGGGCAGGGGTTGAGCTATGGCTACACCTTC; clone_size: few; v_call: TRBV6-5; j_call: TRBJ1-2; d_call: NA
cdr3_aa: CASSFETGKSYEQYF; cdr3_nt: TGTGCCAGCAGTTTTGAGACAGGGAAATCCTACGAGCAGTACTTC; clone_size: NA; v_call: TRBV6-2/TRBV6-3; j_call: TRBJ2-7; d_call: TRBD1